These T cell receptor beta chains were read from a single sample in a study of blood T cell repertoires in COVID-19. The repertoire was sequenced with immunoSEQ multiplex PCR; TCRdb's copy has only in-frame clones and lacks some. Of roughly 24,000 clones in the sample, roughly 83% are singletons; the top ten hold around 50%. Sequencing was performed on peripheral blood. These receptor sequences come from a man aged 65 to 79 with acute or convalescent COVID-19. Each CDR3 is given with its conserved first and last residue. The D gene is left open where the match is weak. Some rows mark clone size as missing; the rest say once, few, many or name a class of expanded clone.

j_call	d_call	clone_size	v_call	cdr3_aa	cdr3_nt
TRBJ1-3	.	.	TRBV7-2	CASSLARIGNTIYF	TGTGCCAGCAGCTTAGCGCGGATCGGAAACACCATATATTTT
TRBJ1-3	.	few	TRBV25-1	CASSDGGISGNTIYF	TGTGCCAGCTCAGATGGGGGGATCTCTGGAAACACCATATATTTT
TRBJ1-1	.	medium-sized	TRBV10-3	CAISEGQINTEAFF	TGTGCCATCAGTGAGGGACAGATAAACACTGAAGCTTTCTTT
TRBJ1-2	.	.	TRBV3-1/TRBV3-2	CASSQERTGYTF	TGTGCCAGCAGCCAAGAGCGTACCGGCTACACCTTC
TRBJ1-4	TRBD1	.	TRBV28	CASSFGQAGSNEKLFF	TGTGCCAGCAGTTTCGGACAGGCGGGGAGTAATGAAAAACTGTTTTTT
TRBJ1-2	TRBD1	.	TRBV28	CASSFGRGNGYTF	TGTGCCAGCAGTTTCGGCAGGGGGAATGGCTACACCTTC
TRBJ1-5	.	.	TRBV18	CASSVQGTRNQPQHF	TGTGCCAGCTCAGTCCAGGGAACGCGCAATCAGCCCCAGCATTTT
TRBJ1-5	.	.	TRBV7-4	CASSCYSNQPQHF	TGCGCCAGCAGCTGCTATAGCAATCAGCCCCAGCATTTT
TRBJ2-2	.	.	TRBV10-3	CAISESTTEELFF	TGTGCCATCAGTGAGTCGACGACTGAGGAGCTGTTTTTT
TRBJ1-1	.	few	TRBV7-9	CASSLGRGLNTEAFF	TGTGCCAGCAGCTTGGGGCGGGGTTTGAACACTGAAGCTTTCTTT
TRBJ2-7	.	.	TRBV28	CASTSDSYEQYF	TGTGCCAGCACCTCGGACAGCTACGAGCAGTACTTC
TRBJ1-2	TRBD1	.	TRBV28	CASNFPSGTGDGYTF	TGTGCCAGCAACTTTCCCTCCGGGACAGGGGATGGCTACACCTTC
TRBJ1-3	.	.	TRBV28	CASSLSTGYHLGNTIYF	TGTGCCAGCAGTTTATCGACAGGCTATCATTTGGGAAACACCATATATTTT
TRBJ1-3	.	once	TRBV11-2	CASSLEQAGNTIYF	TGTGCCAGCAGCTTAGAACAGGCTGGAAACACCATATATTTT
TRBJ1-2	.	.	TRBV28	CASSSSPLRGYTF	TGTGCCAGCAGTTCATCCCCCCTTCGGGGCTACACCTTC
TRBJ1-6	.	few	TRBV5-1	CASSLQRVDSPLHF	TGCGCCAGCAGCTTGCAGAGGGTAGATTCACCCCTCCACTTT
TRBJ1-6	.	.	TRBV30	CAWSEGDLGNSPLHF	TGTGCCTGGAGTGAAGGGGACTTAGGAAATTCACCCCTCCACTTT
TRBJ2-7	TRBD2	.	TRBV28	CASSRGLAYSYEQYF	TGTGCCAGCAGTCGCGGACTAGCGTACTCCTACGAGCAGTACTTC